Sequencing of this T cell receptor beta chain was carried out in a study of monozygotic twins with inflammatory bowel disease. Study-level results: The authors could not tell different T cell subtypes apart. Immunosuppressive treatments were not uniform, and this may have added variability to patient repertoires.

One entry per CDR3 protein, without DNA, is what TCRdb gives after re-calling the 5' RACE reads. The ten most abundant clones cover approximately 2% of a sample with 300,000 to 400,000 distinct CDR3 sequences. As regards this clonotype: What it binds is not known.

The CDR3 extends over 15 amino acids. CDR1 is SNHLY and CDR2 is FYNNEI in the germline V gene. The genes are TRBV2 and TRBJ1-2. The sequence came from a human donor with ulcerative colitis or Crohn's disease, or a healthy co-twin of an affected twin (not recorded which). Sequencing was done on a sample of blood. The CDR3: CASSVQLGANYGYTF.